One and the same sample provided the 32 T cell receptor beta chains below, sequenced in a study of early T cells in non-severe SARS-CoV-2 infection. TCRdb reprocessed the 5' RACE reads with MiXCR, giving one entry per CDR3 protein. The sample consists of tens of thousands of distinct CDR3 sequences, more than 9% of them appearing once. Sequenced: whole blood. Every receptor here comes from an adult who was a healthcare worker with PCR-confirmed SARS-CoV-2 infection or an uninfected control (not recorded which).

The gene calls are TRBV20-1 and TRBJ2-1; TRBD2 matches at 7 bases. CDR3 size: 17 residues. Trimming took 4 bases from V and 6 from J; bases not matched to a gene: 18. Germline values: CDR1 DFQATT, CDR2 SNEGSKA (reference sequence). CDR3 protein: CSAKGDIAGPTGNEQFF. CDR3 nucleotides: TGCAGTGCTAAGGGAGATATAGCGGGCCCCACGGGCAATGAGCAGTTCTTC.

This clonotype was picked up a small number of times. The chain joins TRBV9 to TRBJ2-3, with D maybe TRBD1 (5 bases). This CDR3 region has 16 residues. V was cut by 3 bases and J by 1 base, with 15 bases left in between. The germline CDR1 and CDR2 sequences are SGDLS and YYNGEE. The CDR3 reads CASSAAGYIGTDTQYF. CDR3 DNA: TGTGCCAGCAGCGCCGCAGGGTATATTGGCACAGATACGCAGTATTTT.

This chain joins TRBV6-2 or TRBV6-3 and TRBJ2-3; D is perhaps TRBD1 or TRBD2 (6 bases each). This CDR3 has 15 residues. V was trimmed by 6 bases and J by 1 base, leaving 14 bases between them. Per germline, CDR1 MNHEY and CDR2 SVGEGT. The CDR3 sequence is CASRIQGGGTDTQYF. In DNA, the CDR3 is TGTGCCAGCAGGATACAGGGAGGCGGCACAGATACGCAGTATTTT.

This clonotype qualifies as medium-sized (0.01 to 0.1%). This chain uses TRBV3-1 with TRBJ1-1; D gene ambiguous. The CDR3 length is 14 residues. The V end lost 4 bases, the J end lost 0 bases, and 9 bases lay between the germline ends. Germline CDR1 reads LGHDT; CDR2 reads YNNKEL (reference sequence). This CDR3 reads CASSPGLMNTEAFF. The CDR3 nucleotides read TGTGCCAGCAGCCCAGGCCTGATGAACACTGAAGCTTTCTTT.

The rearrangement uses TRBV14 and TRBJ2-2, with 14 bases fitting TRBD2. The trim removed 4 bases at V and 5 bases at J, leaving 6 bases unmatched. This CDR3 has 17 residues. The germline gives CDR1 SGHDN, CDR2 FVKESK. The CDR3 DNA sequence: TGTGCCAGCAGCCTTCGGACTAGCGGGGGGAAAACCGGGGAGCTGTTTTTT. This translates into CASSLRTSGGKTGELFF.

This clonotype was seen at least ten times. The chain combines TRBV5-1 with TRBJ1-1, with D tentatively TRBD1 (5 bases). CDR1 and CDR2 from the germline V gene are SGHRS and YFSETQ. The V and J ends lost 0 bases and 1 base respectively, with 10 bases between them. The CDR3 extends over 15 amino acids. CDR3 bases: TGCGCCAGCAGCTTGGCAGGGACCCCGAACACTGAAGCTTTCTTT. This translates into CASSLAGTPNTEAFF.

This clonotype was seen more than once but under ten times. V usage is TRBV6-4 and J usage is TRBJ1-1, with 8 bases identical to TRBD1. Germline lookup yields CDR1 MRHNA and CDR2 SNTAGT. With V trimmed by 0 bases and J by 6 bases, 6 bases remained unmatched. The CDR3 is 15 residues long. DNA of the CDR3: TGTGCCAGCAGTGACTCGAGTCAGGGGGCGGCTGAAGCTTTCTTT. Translating it yields CASSDSSQGAAEAFF.

The rearrangement uses TRBV20-1 and TRBJ2-3; D call uncertain. V was cut by 2 bases and J by 3 bases, with 9 bases left in between. Germline V gene lookup returns CDR1 DFQATT and CDR2 SNEGSKA (reference sequence). CDR3 length: 13 amino acids. CDR3 nucleotides: TGCAGTGCTAGAATAGTGGGGACAGATACGCAGTATTTT. Translation: CSARIVGTDTQYF.

This chain connects TRBV11-2 to TRBJ2-3; no clear D. Germline V lookup: CDR1 SGHAT, CDR2 FQNNGV. The CDR3 has 11 amino acids. V was pared by 2 bases and J by 9 bases, with 6 bases between. CDR3 sequence: CASSLWATQYF. In nucleotides, the CDR3 is TGTGCCAGCAGCTTATGGGCGACGCAGTATTTT.

The chain joins TRBV10-1 to TRBJ1-4; 10 bases agree with TRBD1. Per germline, CDR1 WNHNN and CDR2 SYGVQD (reference sequence). The length of the CDR3 is 17 residues. The trim removed 7 bases at V and 0 bases at J, leaving 8 bases unmatched. In nucleotides, the CDR3 is TGCGCCAGCAAAACCGGGACAGGGGCCCCAACTAATGAAAAACTGTTTTTT. This sequence encodes CASKTGTGAPTNEKLFF.

This clonotype was picked up a small number of times. The rearrangement joins TRBV6-6 to TRBJ1-2; 7 bases line up with TRBD1. Germline trimming cut 6 bases from V and 4 bases from J; bases unmatched to any gene: 5. The CDR3 sequence is 13 residues long. Germline V gene lookup returns CDR1 MNHNY and CDR2 SVGAGI (reference sequence). The CDR3 reads CASSQGQSYGYTF. The DNA for the CDR3 is TGTGCCAGCAGCCAGGGACAGAGCTATGGCTACACCTTC.

V is TRBV6-5 and J is TRBJ2-6; perhaps TRBD2 as D (6 bases). CDR1 MNHEY and CDR2 SVGAGI come from the germline V gene. The CDR3 is 16 residues long. V was trimmed by 7 bases and J by 7 bases, leaving 20 bases between them. Here the CDR3 reads CASTPGAGRFANVLTF. The CDR3 DNA reads as TGTGCCAGCACCCCCGGTGCAGGGAGGTTTGCCAACGTCCTGACTTTC.

This clonotype was counted once. The rearrangement joins TRBV6-1 to TRBJ1-5; unclear D gene. The CDR3 consists of 14 residues. Trimming shortened V by 7 bases and J by 2 bases, and 12 bases separated the two germline ends. Germline V gene lookup returns CDR1 MNHNS and CDR2 SASEGT. The CDR3 here is CASKASPGNQPQHF. CDR3 nucleotide sequence: TGTGCCAGCAAAGCAAGCCCTGGCAATCAGCCCCAGCATTTT.

This clonotype came up a few times. This chain uses TRBV12-5 with TRBJ2-5; D remains unclear. Germline assignment: CDR1 LGHNT and CDR2 FRNRAP. The CDR3 has 13 amino acids. Trimming removed 7 bases from V and 2 bases from J, with 11 bases in between. CDR3 sequence: CASANLRQETQYF. CDR3 bases: TGTGCTAGTGCCAACCTCAGGCAAGAGACCCAGTACTTC.

A few counts support this clonotype. V and J are TRBV6-1 and TRBJ2-2; 7 bases match TRBD1. CDR3 size: 14 residues. The junction had 8 bases not matched to a gene; V was cut back by 6 bases and J by 7 bases. Germline CDR1 and CDR2: MNHNS and SASEGT. The CDR3 region is CASRGGQVIGELFF. As DNA, the CDR3 is TGTGCCAGCAGAGGCGGACAGGTCATCGGGGAGCTGTTTTTT.

A remark on this clonotype: One end of the junction varies from germline; a read error may be responsible. The gene calls are TRBV5-4 and TRBJ1-2; 9 nucleotides align to TRBD1. Germline CDR1 is SGHNT and CDR2 is YYREEE (reference sequence). The CDR3 has 14 amino acids. CDR3 nucleotides: TGTGCCTGCAGCCCTAGGACAGGGGACTATGGCTACACCTTC. This translates into CACSPRTGDYGYTF.

The rearrangement joins TRBV7-2 to TRBJ2-7, with TRBD1 as a possible D gene (6 bases). This CDR3 is 13 amino acids long. Germline V gene sequence: CDR1 SGHTA, CDR2 FQGNSA. V dropped 5 bases and J dropped 2 bases, with 10 bases sitting between them. For the CDR3, the DNA is TGTGCCAGCAGCCAAACAGGGACCTACGAGCAGTACTTC. Translated: CASSQTGTYEQYF.

By share of the sample, this clonotype is medium-sized. The chain has TRBV5-4 and TRBJ2-5; D possibly uses TRBD1 or TRBD2 (5 bases each). The CDR3 extends over 13 amino acids. Germline loops: CDR1 SGHNT, CDR2 YYREEE (reference sequence). Trimming cost V 4 bases and J 5 bases, with 12 bases left between them. DNA for the CDR3: TGTGCCAGCAGCGGGGGACCAGGGGAGACCCAGTACTTC. The encoded protein is CASSGGPGETQYF.

This chain connects TRBV10-3 to TRBJ2-6, with a tentative D call TRBD2 (5 bases). The V and J ends lost 2 bases and 4 bases respectively, with 12 bases between them. In germline, CDR1 is ENHRY, CDR2 SYGVKD. The CDR3 consists of 16 residues. The CDR3 is CAISEPNTGGANVLTF. The CDR3 bases are TGTGCCATCAGTGAGCCAAACACGGGAGGGGCCAACGTCCTGACTTTC.

This clonotype came up many times. The chain is built from TRBV21-1 and TRBJ2-1; the table names TRBD1, a call not compared with the DNA. TRBV21-1 has pseudogene status. The CDR3 runs to 12 residues. The CDR3 DNA reads TGTGCCAGCATCGGAGGGGGGAATGAGCAGTTCTTC. It codes for CASIGGGNEQFF.

The CDR3 DNA sequence: TGTGCCAGCAGCAAGGTTCATGGTGGCAGGGGTAAACTTGGTGAGCAGTTCTTC. Amino acid sequence: CASSKVHGGRGKLGEQFF. The V call is TRBV7-8, the J call TRBJ2-1; D may be TRBD1 (6 bases). The CDR3 is 18 amino acids. Trimming shortened V by 5 bases and J by 9 bases, and 29 bases separated the two germline ends. The germline V gene encodes CDR1 SGHVS and CDR2 FQNEAQ.

The table lists this clonotype with many counts. V is TRBV4-3 and J is TRBJ2-3; TRBD2 aligns across 7 bases. V dropped 0 bases and J dropped 6; count of bases not matched to a gene: 6. The CDR3 length is 15 residues. The germline V gene has CDR1 LGHNA and CDR2 YSLEER. CDR3 residues: CASSQEQTSFDTQYF. The CDR3 bases are TGCGCCAGCAGCCAAGAGCAGACTAGCTTCGATACGCAGTATTTT.

This clonotype was seen repeatedly, ten times or more. The chain couples TRBV30 to TRBJ2-1; 11 nucleotides align to TRBD1. The CDR3 totals 15 residues. CDR1 GTSNPN and CDR2 SVGIG come from the germline V gene (reference sequence). V lost 0 bases to trimming and J lost 8 bases; unmatched junction nucleotides: 6. The CDR3 protein is CAWSVGQGAVDEQFF. The CDR3 nucleotides are TGTGCCTGGAGTGTCGGACAGGGGGCGGTCGATGAGCAGTTCTTC. Based on the CDR3 plus reference TRBV30 and TRBJ2-1, the full variable domain is SQTIHQWPATLVQPVGSPLSLECTVEGTSNPNLYWYRQAAGRGLQLLFYSVGIGQISSEVPQNLSASRPQDRQFILSSKKLLLSDSGFYLCAWSVGQGAVDEQFFGPGTRLTVL.

The table lists this clonotype with a few counts. The chain has TRBV3-1 and TRBJ1-2; no firm D call. Germline V gene data show CDR1 as LGHDT and CDR2 as YNNKEL (reference sequence). The CDR3 is 13 amino acids. V was clipped by 1 base and J by 4 bases, with 7 bases between them. CDR3 residues: CASSQGPTYGYTF. The CDR3 nucleotides read TGTGCCAGCAGCCAAGGACCCACCTATGGCTACACCTTC.

The V gene is TRBV6-2 or TRBV6-3, the J gene TRBJ1-1; D ambiguous. The CDR3 spans 15 residues. V dropped 5 bases and J dropped 6 bases, with 19 bases sitting between them. Germline assignment: CDR1 MNHEY and CDR2 SVGEGT. The chain's CDR3 is CASSLFLKGFAEAFF. The CDR3 nucleotides read TGTGCCAGCAGTCTGTTCCTGAAGGGCTTCGCTGAAGCTTTCTTT.

This clonotype was observed a handful of times. This rearrangement joins TRBV18 to TRBJ1-2; D is unresolved. V shed 0 bases and J shed 13 bases, with 21 bases lying between them. The CDR3 length is 15 residues. From germline, CDR1 is KGHSH and CDR2 LQKENI. The CDR3 loop is CASSPPSPARDGSTF. DNA for the CDR3: TGTGCCAGCTCACCACCTTCTCCAGCTCGAGATGGATCCACCTTC.

The genes are TRBV29-1 and TRBJ2-7; possible D gene TRBD2, 6 bases. The germline CDR1 and CDR2 sequences are SQVTM and ANQGSEA. The CDR3 loop spans 13 amino acids. V lost 3 bases, J lost 0 bases, and 9 bases lay in between. DNA of the CDR3: TGCAGCGTTGAGGGACTGACCTCCTACGAGCAGTACTTC. This encodes CSVEGLTSYEQYF.

V is TRBV5-4 and J is TRBJ1-1, with D possibly being TRBD1 (5 bases). CDR1 SGHNT and CDR2 YYREEE come from the germline V gene (reference sequence). Trimming stripped 4 bases from V and 5 bases from J, with 21 bases between. This CDR3 has 16 amino acids. This CDR3 is CASSPVGLGRGTEAFF. Written as DNA, the CDR3 is TGTGCCAGCAGCCCGGTGGGTCTTGGACGGGGGACTGAAGCTTTCTTT.

The V and J genes are TRBV28 and TRBJ2-6; 10 bases fit TRBD1. With 8 bases clipped from V and 2 bases from J, the junction kept 3 bases outside the gene matches. From germline, CDR1 is MDHEN and CDR2 SYDVKM. This CDR3 has 15 amino acids. The CDR3 DNA reads TGTGCCAGCGGGACAGGGGAAGCTGGGGCCAACGTCCTGACTTTC. This encodes CASGTGEAGANVLTF.

In the case of this clonotype: A read error may explain this, as a much larger clone is one base away. This likely comes from a read error, as the CDR3 has no conserved phenylalanine or tryptophan at its end. This chain links TRBV2 with TRBJ2-3, with D perhaps TRBD1 (5 bases). This CDR3 comprises 15 residues. The V and J ends lost 1 base and 1 base respectively, with 9 bases between them. Germline lookup yields CDR1 SNHLY and CDR2 FYNNEI. CDR3 region: CASSEDRWGTDTQYS. Here the CDR3 DNA reads TGTGCCAGCAGTGAAGACAGGTGGGGCACAGATACGCAGTATTCT.

This chain joins TRBV12-3 or TRBV12-4 and TRBJ1-1; D ambiguous. V was trimmed by 6 bases and J by 10 bases, leaving 15 bases between them. The CDR3 has 12 residues. The CDR3 nucleotides read TGTGCCAGCAGAACGGGTTTGAGTAGAGCTTTCTTT. Its protein is CASRTGLSRAFF.

For this clonotype: This may stem from a read error, because a much larger clone lies one nucleotide away. V and J are TRBV3-1 and TRBJ1-5, with TRBD1 as a possible D gene (6 bases). The CDR3 spans 14 residues. V was cut by 4 bases and J by 4 bases, with 11 bases left in between. The V gene's germline CDR1 is LGHDT and CDR2 YNNKEL (reference sequence). The CDR3 coding sequence is TGTGCCAGCAGCCTCAGGGGCCAGAATCAGCCCCAGCATTTT. Its protein product is CASSLRGQNQPQHF.